The source of this T cell receptor (beta chain) is a study of blood T cell repertoires in COVID-19. At the level of the study: The United States, Italy and Spain provided the acute and convalescent COVID-19 samples. The cDNA or gDNA used as material had been derived from T cells, B-cell-depleted T cells, or PBMCs.

Authors' analysis steps: Counts of nucleated cells, estimated from reference gene primer amplification, were obtained. TCRdb's copy holds only in-frame clones and misses some; the assay was immunoSEQ multiplex PCR. Clone size and V and J calls were adopted from that table, with D and trimming inferred from the DNA. The table includes tens of thousands of clones, 75% to 90% detected once. This clone has just one count. The germline CDR1 and CDR2 sequences are LGHDT and YNNKEL (reference sequence). With 4 bases removed from V and 6 bases from J, the gap between germline ends came to 15 bases. CDR3 length equals 14 residues.

This TCR derives from a man aged 50-60 years with active COVID-19. The sample taken for sequencing was peripheral blood. V gene TRBV3-1 (or the pseudogene TRBV3-2) combines with J gene TRBJ1-2; tentatively, D is TRBD1 (6 bases). CDR3 coding DNA: TGTGCCAGCAGCCTTCCGGGGGGGGCGGATGGCTACACCTTC. It specifies CASSLPGGADGYTF.